A selection of T cell receptor beta chains follows, all from one sample in a study of cytomegalovirus exposure and HLA in healthy donors. Data came from immunoSEQ multiplex PCR; TCRdb stores just in-frame clones and leaves some out. The sample holds about 69,000 clones, approximately 68% seen once. Sequenced sample: PBMCs. The receptors here all came from a woman aged 25-40 years in good health and CMV-seronegative. The conserved cysteine and the conserved F or W are not part of the CDR3 here. Some rows have no size entry. The others give once, few or many, or a class for an expanded clone.

v_gene,j_gene,abundance,CDR3aa
TRBV7-2,TRBJ2-5,.,ASSGRDRTYQETQY
TRBV19,TRBJ2-7,.,ASSTGQGNYEQY
TRBV4-2,TRBJ1-1,.,ASSPREGRLNTEAF
TRBV10-2,TRBJ1-1,.,ASSEGRGRGTEAF
TRBV5-1,TRBJ2-5,.,ASSLEAGGQETQY
TRBV30,TRBJ1-2,.,AWSRDRADSNYGYT
TRBV4-1,TRBJ2-7,.,ASSQEMESSGGYEQY
TRBV9,TRBJ1-4,.,ASSAGTNEKLF
TRBV19,TRBJ1-5,.,ATQDRDRGNQPQH
TRBV9,TRBJ2-7,.,ASSVGAGGRDDHYEQY
TRBV15,TRBJ1-1,.,ATSRDLNTEAF
TRBV7-2,TRBJ2-5,.,ASSLLGPGSPQETQY
TRBV9,TRBJ2-2,.,ASSSHREGGTGELF
TRBV4-1,TRBJ2-4,.,ASSQDMGGNIQY
TRBV5-5,TRBJ1-4,.,ASSPSGRGRLEKLF
TRBV27,TRBJ1-2,.,ASSLGGAYGYT
TRBV4-1,TRBJ1-4,few,ASSQEWGRGREKLF
TRBV7-6,TRBJ2-7,.,ASSLIQGEQY
TRBV13,TRBJ2-7,once,ASSSNREQY
TRBV11-2,TRBJ1-1,.,ASSLAGVVKNTEAF
TRBV5-1,TRBJ1-1,few,ASSVTGMNTEAF
TRBV5-1,TRBJ2-2,few,ASREGNTGELF
TRBV6-1,TRBJ2-7,large,ASPGGGPPYEQY
TRBV5-1,TRBJ1-1,.,ASSLLQTGGTEAF
TRBV7-9,TRBJ1-2,.,SSSPLGWGYT